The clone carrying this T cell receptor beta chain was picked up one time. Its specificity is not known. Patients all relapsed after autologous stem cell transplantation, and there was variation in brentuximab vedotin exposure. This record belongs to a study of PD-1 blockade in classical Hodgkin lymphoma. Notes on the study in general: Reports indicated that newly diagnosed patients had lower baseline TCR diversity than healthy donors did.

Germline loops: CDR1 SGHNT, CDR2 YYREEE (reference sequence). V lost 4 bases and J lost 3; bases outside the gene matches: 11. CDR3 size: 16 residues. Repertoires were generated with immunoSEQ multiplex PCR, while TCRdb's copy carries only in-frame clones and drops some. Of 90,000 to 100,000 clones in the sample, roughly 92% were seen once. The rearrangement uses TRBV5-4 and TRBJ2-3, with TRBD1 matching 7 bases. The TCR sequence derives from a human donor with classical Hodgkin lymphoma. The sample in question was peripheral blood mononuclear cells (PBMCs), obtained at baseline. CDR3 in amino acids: CASSNSQGYGTDTQYF. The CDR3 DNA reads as TGTGCCAGCAGCAACTCACAGGGGTATGGGACAGATACGCAGTATTTT.